The entry below describes one TCR beta chain. Germline trimming cut 6 bases from V and 6 bases from J; bases unmatched to any gene: 7. The germline CDR1 and CDR2 sequences are MNHEY and SVGAGI. The CDR3 loop spans 14 amino acids. Sequenced by immunoSEQ multiplex PCR; TCRdb stores in-frame clones only, minus some. The sample holds 150,000 to 180,000 clones, around 90% seen once. The record originates from a study of blood T cell repertoires in COVID-19. Study-level information: Samples came from the United States, Italy and Spain, spanning acute and convalescent COVID-19. PBMCs, B-cell-depleted T cells, or T cells provided the cDNA or gDNA that made up the material.

Sequences were obtained from peripheral blood. This chain connects TRBV6-5 to TRBJ1-2; 10 positions agree with TRBD1. The TCR sequence derives from a man in his fifties or sixties with acute or convalescent COVID-19. The CDR3 bases are TGTGCCAGCAGCGGGACAGGGGAAGTGAATGGCTACACCTTC. Its translation: CASSGTGEVNGYTF.